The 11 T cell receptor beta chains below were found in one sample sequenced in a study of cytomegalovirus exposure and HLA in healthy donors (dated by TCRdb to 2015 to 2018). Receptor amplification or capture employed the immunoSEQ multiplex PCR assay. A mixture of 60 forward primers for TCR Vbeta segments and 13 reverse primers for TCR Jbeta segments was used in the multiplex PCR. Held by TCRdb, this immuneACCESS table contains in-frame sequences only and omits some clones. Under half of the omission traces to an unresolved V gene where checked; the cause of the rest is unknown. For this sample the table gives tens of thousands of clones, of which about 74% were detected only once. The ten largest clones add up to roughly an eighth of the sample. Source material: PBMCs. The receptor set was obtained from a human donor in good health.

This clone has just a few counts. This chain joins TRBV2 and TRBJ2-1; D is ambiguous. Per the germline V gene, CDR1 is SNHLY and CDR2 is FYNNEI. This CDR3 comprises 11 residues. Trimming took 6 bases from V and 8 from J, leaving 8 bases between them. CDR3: CASSVTHEQFF. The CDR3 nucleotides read TGTGCCAGCAGCGTTACACATGAGCAGTTCTTC.

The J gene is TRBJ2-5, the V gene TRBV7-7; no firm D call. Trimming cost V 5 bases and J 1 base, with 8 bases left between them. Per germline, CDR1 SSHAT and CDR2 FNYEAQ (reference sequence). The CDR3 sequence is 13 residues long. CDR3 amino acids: CASSPGLQETQYF. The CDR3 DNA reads TGTGCCAGCAGCCCAGGCCTCCAAGAGACCCAGTACTTC.

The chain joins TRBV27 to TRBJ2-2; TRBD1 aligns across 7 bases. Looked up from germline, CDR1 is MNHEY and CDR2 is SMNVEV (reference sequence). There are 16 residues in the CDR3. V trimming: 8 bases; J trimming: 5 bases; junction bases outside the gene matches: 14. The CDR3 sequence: CASGNDRAKRTGELFF. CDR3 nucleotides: TGTGCCAGCGGAAATGACAGGGCCAAGAGGACCGGGGAGCTGTTTTTT.

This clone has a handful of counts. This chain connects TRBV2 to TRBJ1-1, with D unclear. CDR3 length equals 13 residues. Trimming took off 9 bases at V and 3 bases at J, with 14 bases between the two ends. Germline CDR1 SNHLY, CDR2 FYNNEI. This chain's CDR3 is CARRTDWDTEAFF. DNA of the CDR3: TGTGCCAGGAGGACTGACTGGGACACTGAAGCTTTCTTT. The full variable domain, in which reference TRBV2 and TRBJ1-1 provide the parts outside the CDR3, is EPEVTQTPSHQVTQMGQEVILRCVPISNHLYFYWYRQILGQKVEFLVSFYNNEISEKSEIFDDQFSVERPDGSNFTLKIRSTKLEDSAMYFCARRTDWDTEAFFGQGTRLTVV.

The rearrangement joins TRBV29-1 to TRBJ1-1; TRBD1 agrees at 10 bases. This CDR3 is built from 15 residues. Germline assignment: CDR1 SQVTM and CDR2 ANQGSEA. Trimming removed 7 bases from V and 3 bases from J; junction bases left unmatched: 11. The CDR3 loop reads CSDGDRGQCDTEAFF. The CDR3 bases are TGCAGCGATGGAGACAGGGGGCAATGTGACACTGAAGCTTTCTTT. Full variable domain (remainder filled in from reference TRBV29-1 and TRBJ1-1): SAVISQKPSRDICQRGTSLTIQCQVDSQVTMMFWYRQQPGQSLTLIATANQGSEATYESGFVIDKFPISRPNLTFSTLTVSNMSPEDSSIYLCSDGDRGQCDTEAFFGQGTRLTVV.

The CDR3 spells CASKYSGLDSYNEQFF. The CDR3, as DNA: TGTGCCAGTAAATATAGCGGGTTAGACTCCTACAATGAGCAGTTCTTC. This chain uses TRBV19 with TRBJ2-1; 7 bases match TRBD2. The CDR3 is made up of 16 amino acids. J gave up 0 bases and V 7 bases, and 9 bases lay outside the gene matches. The germline V gene encodes CDR1 LNHDA and CDR2 SQIVND (reference sequence).

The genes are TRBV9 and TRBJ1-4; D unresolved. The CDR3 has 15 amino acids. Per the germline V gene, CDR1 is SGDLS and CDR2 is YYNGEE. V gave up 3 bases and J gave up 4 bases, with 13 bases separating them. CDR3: CASSDGREINEKLFF. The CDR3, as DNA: TGTGCCAGCAGCGACGGACGGGAAATTAATGAAAAACTGTTTTTT. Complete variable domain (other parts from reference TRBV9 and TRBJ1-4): DSGVTQTPKHLITATGQRVTLRCSPRSGDLSVYWYQQSLDQGLQFLIQYYNGEERAKGNILERFSAQQFPDLHSELNLSSLELGDSALYFCASSDGREINEKLFFGSGTQLSVL.

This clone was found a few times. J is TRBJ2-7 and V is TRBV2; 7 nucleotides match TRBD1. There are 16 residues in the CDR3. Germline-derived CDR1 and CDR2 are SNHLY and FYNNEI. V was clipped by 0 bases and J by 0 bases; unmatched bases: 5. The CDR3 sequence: CASSEAGTAVSYEQYF. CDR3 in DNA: TGTGCCAGCAGTGAAGCCGGGACAGCTGTCTCCTACGAGCAGTACTTC.

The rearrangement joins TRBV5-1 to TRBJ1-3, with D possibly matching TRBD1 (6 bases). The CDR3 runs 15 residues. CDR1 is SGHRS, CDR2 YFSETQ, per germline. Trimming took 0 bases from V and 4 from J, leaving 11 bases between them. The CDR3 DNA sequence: TGCGCCAGCAGCTTGGTACAGGGTTACGGAAACACCATATATTTT. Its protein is CASSLVQGYGNTIYF.

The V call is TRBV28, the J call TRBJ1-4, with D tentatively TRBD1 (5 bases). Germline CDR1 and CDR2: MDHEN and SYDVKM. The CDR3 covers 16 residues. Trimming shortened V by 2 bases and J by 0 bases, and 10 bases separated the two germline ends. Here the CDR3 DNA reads TGTGCCAGCAGTTTAGACAGTTTTACAACTAATGAAAAACTGTTTTTT. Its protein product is CASSLDSFTTNEKLFF. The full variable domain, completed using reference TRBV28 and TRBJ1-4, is DVKVTQSSRYLVKRTGEKVFLECVQDMDHENMFWYRQDPGLGLRLIYFSYDVKMKEKGDIPEGYSVSREKKERFSLILESASTNQTSMYLCASSLDSFTTNEKLFFGSGTQLSVL.

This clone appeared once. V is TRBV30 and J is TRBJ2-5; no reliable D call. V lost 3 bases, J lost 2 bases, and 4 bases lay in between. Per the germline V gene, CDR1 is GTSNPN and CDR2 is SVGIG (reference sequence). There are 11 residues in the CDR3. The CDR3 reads CAWSHQETQYF. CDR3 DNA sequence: TGTGCCTGGAGCCATCAAGAGACCCAGTACTTC.